The next 11 T cell receptor beta chains were all read from a single sample in a study of blood T cell repertoires in COVID-19. Sequencing was performed with immunoSEQ multiplex PCR; in TCRdb, only in-frame clones are kept and a portion is missing. Of around 330,000 clones in the sample, less than 85% are singletons; the top ten hold approximately 1.9%. The sequencing sample was made of PBMCs or T cells enriched from blood (not recorded which). All receptors come from a woman younger than 45 who had been exposed to COVID-19.

This clone has only one observation. This chain links TRBV5-6 with TRBJ2-3; the match to TRBD1 covers 7 bases. After removal of 2 bases from V and 2 bases from J, the junction contained 5 bases not matched to a gene. Per germline, CDR1 SGHDT and CDR2 YYEEEE. The CDR3 totals 15 residues. The CDR3 sequence is CASSFPGQLTDTQYF. DNA for the CDR3: TGTGCCAGCAGCTTCCCGGGACAGCTCACAGATACGCAGTATTTT.

V is TRBV5-1 and J is TRBJ2-7; D call uncertain. Germline assignment: CDR1 SGHRS and CDR2 YFSETQ. V dropped 0 bases and J dropped 7 bases, with 14 bases sitting between them. The length of the CDR3 is 14 residues. This CDR3 is CASSLDMKRGEQYF. CDR3 sequence (DNA): TGCGCCAGCAGCTTGGACATGAAACGAGGAGAGCAGTACTTC.

This chain links TRBV18 with TRBJ1-3, with 9 bases matching TRBD1. The germline V gene has CDR1 KGHSH and CDR2 LQKENI. This CDR3 is built from 18 residues. Trimming removed 3 bases from V and 7 bases from J; junction bases left unmatched: 16. CDR3 in amino acids: CASSPLGQGNSLWNTIYF. In DNA form, the CDR3 reads TGTGCCAGCTCACCCCTAGGACAGGGGAATTCTCTGTGGAACACCATATATTTT.

This chain links TRBV19 with TRBJ2-7; TRBD2 matches 7 bases. V trimming: 4 bases; J trimming: 0 bases; junction bases outside the gene matches: 6. This CDR3 has 15 amino acids. Germline V CDR1 and CDR2: LNHDA, SQIVND (reference sequence). CDR3 amino acids: CASSNPKRDSYEQYF. The CDR3 nucleotides read TGTGCCAGTAGTAACCCAAAGCGGGACTCCTACGAGCAGTACTTC.

CDR3 loop: CASSYGQVQNTEAFF. CDR3 nucleotides: TGTGCCAGCAGTTACGGACAGGTTCAGAACACTGAAGCTTTCTTT. This chain links TRBV6-2 or TRBV6-3 with TRBJ1-1; TRBD1 matches at 7 bases. CDR3 size: 15 residues. Per the germline V gene, CDR1 is MNHEY and CDR2 is SVGEGT. V lost 2 bases to trimming and J lost 1 base; unmatched junction nucleotides: 4.

This chain uses TRBV7-2 with TRBJ2-7; D may be TRBD2 (7 bases). V lost 2 bases to trimming and J lost 0 bases, with 17 bases between them. CDR1 SGHTA and CDR2 FQGNSA come from the germline V gene. CDR3 length: 17 residues. In nucleotides, the CDR3 is TGTGCCAGCAGCTTATATGTGGCGGGGGCCAACTCCTACGAGCAGTACTTC. Its translation is CASSLYVAGANSYEQYF.

The rearrangement uses TRBV4-1 and TRBJ2-1; the match to TRBD2 covers 7 bases. V lost 0 bases to trimming and J lost 5 bases; unmatched junction nucleotides: 7. The CDR3 extends over 16 amino acids. Germline V lookup: CDR1 MGHRA, CDR2 YSYEKL. The CDR3 loop is CASSQEASGADNEQFF. The CDR3 DNA reads as TGCGCCAGCAGCCAAGAGGCTAGCGGAGCAGACAATGAGCAGTTCTTC.

The V call is TRBV4-1, the J call TRBJ1-4, with D unclear. In germline, CDR1 is MGHRA, CDR2 YSYEKL. V was trimmed by 4 bases and J by 4 bases, leaving 22 bases between them. This CDR3 comprises 18 residues. The CDR3 coding sequence is TGCGCCAGCAGCCTCCTTCCTCCCCCTCGGGGAGGTAATGAAAAACTGTTTTTT. Translation gives CASSLLPPPRGGNEKLFF.

The V gene is TRBV19, the J gene TRBJ1-1, with TRBD1 matching over 8 bases. The junction had 9 bases not matched to a gene; V was cut back by 5 bases and J by 4 bases. The CDR3 has 15 amino acids. Germline loops: CDR1 LNHDA, CDR2 SQIVND (reference sequence). For the CDR3, the DNA is TGTGCCAGTAGTGTTCAGGGGGCGGAAATCACTGAAGCTTTCTTT. It encodes CASSVQGAEITEAFF.

The chain couples TRBV12-3 or TRBV12-4 to TRBJ2-1; TRBD1 might be the D (5 bases). V dropped 5 bases and J dropped 6 bases, with 11 bases sitting between them. The length of the CDR3 is 13 residues. This CDR3 reads CASSPSGANEQFF. Here the CDR3 DNA reads TGTGCCAGCAGTCCCAGTGGGGCCAATGAGCAGTTCTTC.

Details on this clone: This sample includes further DNA sequences coding for the same CDR3. The chain is built from TRBV6-5 and TRBJ2-1, with a weak D call TRBD2 (5 bases). V was trimmed by 0 bases and J by 4 bases, leaving 7 bases between them. Germline-derived CDR1 and CDR2 are MNHEY and SVGAGI. This CDR3 spans 14 amino acids. The CDR3 region has the DNA TGTGCCAGCAGTTACTCGCGGGTATACAATGAGCAGTTCTTC. It translates to CASSYSRVYNEQFF.